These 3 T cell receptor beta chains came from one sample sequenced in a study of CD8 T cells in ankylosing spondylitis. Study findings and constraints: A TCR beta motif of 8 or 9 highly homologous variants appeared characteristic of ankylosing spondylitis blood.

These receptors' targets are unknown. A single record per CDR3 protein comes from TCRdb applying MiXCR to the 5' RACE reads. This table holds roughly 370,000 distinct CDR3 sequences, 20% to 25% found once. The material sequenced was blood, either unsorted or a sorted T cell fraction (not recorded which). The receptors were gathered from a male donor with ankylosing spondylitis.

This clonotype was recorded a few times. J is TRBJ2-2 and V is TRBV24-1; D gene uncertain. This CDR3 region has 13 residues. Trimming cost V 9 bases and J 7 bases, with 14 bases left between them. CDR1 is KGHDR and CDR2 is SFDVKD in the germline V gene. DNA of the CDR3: TGTGCCACCGCCGGTAGTTCGGGCGGGGAGCTGTTTTTT. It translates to CATAGSSGGELFF.

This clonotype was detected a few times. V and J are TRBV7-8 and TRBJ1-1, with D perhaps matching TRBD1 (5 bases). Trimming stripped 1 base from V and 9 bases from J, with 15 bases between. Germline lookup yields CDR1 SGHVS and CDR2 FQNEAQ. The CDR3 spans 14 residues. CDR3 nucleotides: TGTGCCAGCAGCTTAGAGGGGCGAGGGACTCAAGCTTTCTTT. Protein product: CASSLEGRGTQAFF.

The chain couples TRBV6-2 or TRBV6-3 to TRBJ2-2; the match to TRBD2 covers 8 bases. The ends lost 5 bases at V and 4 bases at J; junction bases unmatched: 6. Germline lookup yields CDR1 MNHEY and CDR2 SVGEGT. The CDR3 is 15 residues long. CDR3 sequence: CASSDPGGATGELFF. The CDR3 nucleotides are TGTGCCAGCAGTGATCCGGGAGGGGCCACCGGGGAGCTGTTTTTT.